These 27 T cell receptor beta chains came from one sample sequenced in a study of shared clonotypes between healthy human individuals. The repertoire was sequenced with immunoSEQ multiplex PCR; TCRdb's copy has only in-frame clones and lacks some. The table lists 2.5 million or so clones, more than 80% of them singletons, with roughly 0.14% in the top ten. Sequencing was carried out using naive CD4+ T cells sorted from blood. Subset indicated: CD45RA+ positively selected. The receptors were sampled from a man younger than 35 in good health.

The chain links TRBV7-2 to TRBJ2-5; D ambiguous. Germline loops: CDR1 SGHTA, CDR2 FQGNSA. The length of the CDR3 is 12 residues. V was cut by 6 bases and J by 6 bases, with 11 bases left in between. This CDR3 reads CASSKPAQTQYF. The CDR3 DNA follows: TGTGCCAGCAGTAAACCCGCCCAGACCCAGTACTTC.

V gene TRBV9 combines with J gene TRBJ2-2, with D uncertain. The CDR3 spans 19 residues. CDR1 and CDR2 (germline): SGDLS, YYNGEE. V was trimmed by 3 bases and J by 3 bases, leaving 24 bases between them. Here the CDR3 DNA reads TGTGCCAGCAGCGCCAGAGTGGGTCGAGGCGGAGTTCACACCGGGGAGCTGTTTTTT. Translation gives CASSARVGRGGVHTGELFF.

This clone showed up just a few times. The identical CDR3 is also encoded by other nucleotide sequences in the sample. As DNA, the CDR3 is TGTGCCAGCAGCTTAGTTGGTAATTCACCCCTCCACTTT. Translated: CASSLVGNSPLHF. The genes are TRBV7-9 and TRBJ1-6; no clear D. Germline CDR1 reads SEHNR; CDR2 reads FQNEAQ (reference sequence). V lost 1 base and J lost 6, with 4 bases in between. CDR3 length: 13 residues.

On this clone: The sample carries other DNA sequences with the same CDR3. The V call is TRBV18, the J call TRBJ2-7; D is undetermined. V dropped 2 bases and J dropped 0 bases, with 8 bases sitting between them. The CDR3 consists of 14 residues. Germline CDR1 is KGHSH and CDR2 is LQKENI. The CDR3 here is CASSPDGSSYEQYF. CDR3 sequence (DNA): TGTGCCAGCTCACCAGACGGCAGCTCCTACGAGCAGTACTTC.

In this sample, this clone turned up a few times. The genes are TRBV5-4 and TRBJ2-2, with D possibly TRBD1 on 5 matching bases. This CDR3 is built from 16 residues. CDR1 and CDR2 from the germline V gene are SGHNT and YYREEE (reference sequence). Trimming took 0 bases from V and 6 from J, leaving 15 bases between them. CDR3 DNA sequence: TGTGCCAGCAGCTTGGAAAAGGGGCTTGTGGCCGGGGAGCTGTTTTTT. It specifies CASSLEKGLVAGELFF.

The chain carries TRBV2 and TRBJ2-7, with TRBD1 matching 7 bases. V was pared by 4 bases and J by 1 base, with 16 bases of the junction left unmatched. The germline CDR1 and CDR2 sequences are SNHLY and FYNNEI. This CDR3 region has 18 residues. CDR3: CASSVGPPDRVVSYEQYF. CDR3 nucleotides: TGTGCCAGCAGTGTCGGGCCCCCCGACAGGGTTGTGTCCTACGAGCAGTACTTC.

The CDR3 here is CASSRQGGQFF. The CDR3 DNA reads TGTGCCAGCAGTAGACAGGGAGGGCAGTTCTTC. The chain links TRBV6-1 to TRBJ2-1, with D tentatively TRBD1 (7 bases). In germline, CDR1 is MNHNS, CDR2 SASEGT. Trimming took 5 bases from V and 12 from J, leaving 11 bases between them. The CDR3 has 11 amino acids.

This chain's CDR3 is CASVLGSSPLHF. The CDR3 nucleotides read TGTGCCAGCGTCTTGGGGTCGTCACCCCTCCACTTT. The chain links TRBV2 to TRBJ1-6; D gene uncertain. The CDR3 loop spans 12 amino acids. Trimming removed 8 bases from V and 10 bases from J, with 12 bases in between. CDR1 SNHLY and CDR2 FYNNEI come from the germline V gene.

The chain joins TRBV19 to TRBJ2-7; 10 nucleotides align to TRBD2. The CDR3 extends over 14 amino acids. Germline V gives CDR1 LNHDA, CDR2 SQIVND (reference sequence). Trimming removed 5 bases from V and 6 bases from J; junction bases left unmatched: 7. The CDR3 sequence: CASSYSGRFFEQYF. The CDR3 DNA follows: TGTGCCAGTAGTTATAGCGGGAGGTTCTTCGAGCAGTACTTC.

The chain employs TRBV5-1 and TRBJ2-7, with TRBD1 identical over 9 bases. The CDR3 runs 15 residues. The V and J ends lost 4 bases and 5 bases, in that order; junction bases with no gene match: 10. CDR1 is SGHRS, CDR2 YFSETQ, per germline. CDR3 in DNA: TGCGCCAGCAGCGGATCCGGGACAGGGTTCGACGAGCAGTACTTC. Encoded protein: CASSGSGTGFDEQYF.

J is TRBJ2-7 and V is TRBV7-9; D remains ambiguous. The CDR3 length is 10 residues. The V end was cut by 5 bases, the J end by 6 bases, with 5 bases between. Germline CDR1 is SEHNR and CDR2 is FQNEAQ (reference sequence). CDR3 amino acids: CASSPFEQYF. DNA of the CDR3: TGTGCCAGCAGCCCTTTCGAGCAGTACTTC.

CDR3 nucleotide sequence: TGTGCCAGCAGCGTAGCCGGGGGGCTTGCCGGGGAGCTGTTTTTT. Translated, it gives CASSVAGGLAGELFF. The J gene is TRBJ2-2, the V gene TRBV9, with a tentative D call TRBD2 (7 bases). The V gene lost 0 bases and the J gene lost 6 bases, with 12 bases spanning the gap. Germline CDR1 reads SGDLS; CDR2 reads YYNGEE. CDR3 length: 15 amino acids.

The V call is TRBV5-4, the J call TRBJ2-7; possible D gene TRBD1, 5 bases. V was cut by 6 bases and J by 0 bases, with 16 bases left in between. The CDR3 totals 15 residues. Germline CDR1 and CDR2: SGHNT and YYREEE (reference sequence). In DNA form, the CDR3 reads TGTGCCAGCACCCATCCGACAGAGAGCTCCTACGAGCAGTACTTC. The encoded protein is CASTHPTESSYEQYF.

With respect to this clone: In the same sample, other DNA sequences code for this CDR3. The chain carries TRBV5-1 and TRBJ1-5; 7 bases are shared with TRBD1. J gave up 1 base and V 2 bases, and 3 bases lay outside the gene matches. The CDR3 has 15 amino acids. Germline CDR1 and CDR2: SGHRS and YFSETQ. CDR3 region: CASSLEGASNQPQHF. For the CDR3, the DNA is TGCGCCAGCAGCTTAGAGGGGGCGAGCAATCAGCCCCAGCATTTT.

For this clone: This sample includes further DNA sequences coding for the same CDR3. The chain couples TRBV6-5 to TRBJ2-1, with TRBD2 matching over 10 bases. The CDR3 contains 15 residues. V lost 4 bases to trimming and J lost 1 base; unmatched junction nucleotides: 1. Looked up from germline, CDR1 is MNHEY and CDR2 is SVGAGI. CDR3 bases: TGTGCCAGCAGTTCTAGCGGGAGTTCCTACAATGAGCAGTTCTTC. Residues: CASSSSGSSYNEQFF.

This clone has a single count. The rearrangement joins TRBV27 to TRBJ2-1; D tentatively reads TRBD1 or TRBD2 (5 bases each). The germline CDR1 and CDR2 sequences are MNHEY and SMNVEV (reference sequence). V dropped 3 bases and J dropped 2 bases, with 8 bases sitting between them. The CDR3 extends over 14 amino acids. CDR3 residues: CASSFRGPYNEQFF. In nucleotides, the CDR3 is TGTGCCAGCAGTTTCCGGGGCCCCTACAATGAGCAGTTCTTC.

This chain joins TRBV6-5 and TRBJ2-1; 12 nucleotides match TRBD2. The CDR3 is 16 amino acids. Per germline, CDR1 MNHEY and CDR2 SVGAGI. V lost 2 bases to trimming and J lost 9 bases; unmatched junction nucleotides: 8. CDR3 nucleotide sequence: TGTGCCAGCAGTTACAGGCTAGCGGGGGGGCTAGGTGAGCAGTTCTTC. It encodes CASSYRLAGGLGEQFF.

A remark on this clone: The junction departs from the called germline gene at one end, perhaps through a read error. The chain employs TRBV7-7 and TRBJ2-3, with D uncertain. Germline lookup yields CDR1 SSHAT and CDR2 FNYEAQ (reference sequence). This CDR3 has 16 amino acids. The CDR3 DNA reads TGTGCTAGCAGCTTAGGTATTAGCCGAAACACAGATACGCAGTATTTT. This encodes CASSLGISRNTDTQYF.

This chain connects TRBV7-8 to TRBJ2-5; 9 bases match TRBD1. Per germline, CDR1 SGHVS and CDR2 FQNEAQ. The CDR3 totals 18 residues. V was pared by 4 bases and J by 2 bases, with 14 bases of the junction left unmatched. The CDR3 DNA reads as TGTGCCAGCAGCTATTTCTTTACAGGGGGCGCCAGGCAAGAGACCCAGTACTTC. Its translation is CASSYFFTGGARQETQYF.

Concerning this clone itself: Germline is not matched at one junction end, which may reflect a read error. V gene TRBV27 combines with J gene TRBJ2-4, with D possibly matching TRBD1 (6 bases). Germline CDR1 MNHEY, CDR2 SMNVEV (reference sequence). This CDR3 is built from 14 residues. The CDR3 nucleotides read TGTGCCAGCAGGGCTCCAGGGGCCAGAAACATTCAGTACTTC. Amino acid sequence: CASRAPGARNIQYF.

V and J are TRBV29-1 and TRBJ2-1; 9 bases are shared with TRBD1. Trimming took 7 bases from V and 1 from J; bases not matched to a gene: 5. CDR3 length: 14 residues. Germline V gene data show CDR1 as SQVTM and CDR2 as ANQGSEA. The CDR3 loop reads CSGSGQGSYNEQFF. DNA of the CDR3: TGCAGCGGATCGGGACAGGGATCCTACAATGAGCAGTTCTTC.

This clone was seen only a few times. The CDR3 nucleotides are TGTGCCAGCAGGGACAGGGCAGGTCAGCCCCAGCATTTT. Translated: CASRDRAGQPQHF. The chain recombines TRBV2 with TRBJ1-5; 8 nucleotides align to TRBD1. The CDR3 has 13 amino acids. The germline V gene has CDR1 SNHLY and CDR2 FYNNEI. V shed 6 bases and J 6 bases; nucleotides not matched to a gene: 4.

The table lists this clone with a count of one. V is TRBV2 and J is TRBJ1-4; TRBD1 matches at 10 bases. The J segment lost 8 bases and the V segment lost 8 bases, leaving 8 bases of the junction unmatched. CDR3 length: 14 residues. Germline CDR1 SNHLY, CDR2 FYNNEI. The CDR3 nucleotides read TGTGCCAGCGGGCAGACAGGGGGCGCAGAAAAACTGTTTTTT. This codes for CASGQTGGAEKLFF.

Note on this clone: A junction end diverges from the germline sequence, so it may reflect a read error. The rearrangement joins TRBV7-7 to TRBJ1-3; TRBD1 matches at 9 bases. The germline gives CDR1 SSHAT, CDR2 FNYEAQ (reference sequence). The CDR3 sequence is 15 residues long. The CDR3 loop is CASSAGTGSGNTIYF. CDR3 nucleotide sequence: TGTGCTAGCAGCGCAGGGACAGGGAGTGGAAACACCATATATTTT.

The V call is TRBV7-6, the J call TRBJ2-7, with TRBD2 identical over 9 bases. CDR3 length: 15 amino acids. After removal of 1 base from V and 2 bases from J, the junction contained 3 bases not matched to a gene. Germline lookup yields CDR1 SGHVS and CDR2 FNYEAQ. Written as DNA, the CDR3 is TGTGCCAGCAGCTTAGGGACTAGCGTTACCTACGAGCAGTACTTC. Residues: CASSLGTSVTYEQYF.

The chain employs TRBV7-2 and TRBJ2-5; TRBD2 aligns across 8 bases. The CDR3 sequence is 16 residues long. Per germline, CDR1 SGHTA and CDR2 FQGNSA. V lost 2 bases, J lost 5 bases, and 10 bases stayed unmatched. CDR3 in DNA: TGTGCCAGCAGCTTATATATAAGCGGGAGTGGGGAGACCCAGTACTTC. The encoded protein is CASSLYISGSGETQYF. Full variable domain (rest looked up from reference TRBV7-2 and TRBJ2-5): GAGVSQSPSNKVTEKGKDVELRCDPISGHTALYWYRQSLGQGLEFLIYFQGNSAPDKSGLPSDRFSAERTGGSVSTLTIQRTQQEDSAVYLCASSLYISGSGETQYFGPGTRLLVL.

The gene calls are TRBV27 and TRBJ2-6; possibly TRBD1 for D (5 bases). The V gene's germline CDR1 is MNHEY and CDR2 SMNVEV (reference sequence). The length of the CDR3 is 15 residues. The ends were cut back, 4 bases at V and 0 bases at J, with 7 bases in the middle. CDR3 in amino acids: CASSSQGSGANVLTF. CDR3 sequence (DNA): TGTGCCAGCAGTTCCCAGGGCTCTGGGGCCAACGTCCTGACTTTC.